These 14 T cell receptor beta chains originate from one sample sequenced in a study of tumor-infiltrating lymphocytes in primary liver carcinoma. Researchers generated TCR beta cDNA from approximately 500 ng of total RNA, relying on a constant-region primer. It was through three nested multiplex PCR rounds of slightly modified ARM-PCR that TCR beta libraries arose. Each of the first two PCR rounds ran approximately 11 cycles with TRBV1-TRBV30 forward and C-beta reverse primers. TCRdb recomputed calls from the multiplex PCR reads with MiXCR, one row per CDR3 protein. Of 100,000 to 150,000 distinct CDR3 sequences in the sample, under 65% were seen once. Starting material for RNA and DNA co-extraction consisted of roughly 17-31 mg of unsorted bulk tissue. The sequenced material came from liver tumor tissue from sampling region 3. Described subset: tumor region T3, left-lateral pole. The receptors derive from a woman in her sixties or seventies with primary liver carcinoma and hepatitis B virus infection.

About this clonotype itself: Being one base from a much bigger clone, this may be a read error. The chain's CDR3 is CASTPSAFGDRQYF. The CDR3 nucleotides are TGCGCCAGCACTCCTAGCGCCTTCGGGGATAGGCAGTATTTT. This rearrangement joins TRBV5-1 to TRBJ2-3; perhaps TRBD2 as D (6 bases). CDR1 is SGHRS and CDR2 is YFSETQ in the germline V gene. This CDR3 comprises 14 residues.

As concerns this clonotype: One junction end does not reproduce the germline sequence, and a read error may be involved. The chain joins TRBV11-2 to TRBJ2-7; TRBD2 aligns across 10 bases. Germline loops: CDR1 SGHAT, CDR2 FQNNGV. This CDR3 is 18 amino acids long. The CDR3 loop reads CASSPWGNSGGRSYEQYF. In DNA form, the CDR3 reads TGTGCCAGCAGTCCCTGGGGGAATAGCGGGGGGAGGTCCTACGAGCAGTATTTC.

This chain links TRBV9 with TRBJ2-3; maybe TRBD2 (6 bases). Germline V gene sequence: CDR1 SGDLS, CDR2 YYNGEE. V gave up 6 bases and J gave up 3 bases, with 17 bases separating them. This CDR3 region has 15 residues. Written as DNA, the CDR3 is TGTGCCAGCACTCCGGGAGTGGTTGGGACAGATACGCAGTATTTT. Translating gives CASTPGVVGTDTQYF.

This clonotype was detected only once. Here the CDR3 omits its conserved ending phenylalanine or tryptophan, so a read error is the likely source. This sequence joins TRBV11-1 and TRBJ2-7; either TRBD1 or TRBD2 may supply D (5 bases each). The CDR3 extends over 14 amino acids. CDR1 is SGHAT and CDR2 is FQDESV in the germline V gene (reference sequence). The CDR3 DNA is TGTGTCTGCAGCCTTTGGGGGACCTCCTACGAGCAGTACTAC. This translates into CVCSLWGTSYEQYY.

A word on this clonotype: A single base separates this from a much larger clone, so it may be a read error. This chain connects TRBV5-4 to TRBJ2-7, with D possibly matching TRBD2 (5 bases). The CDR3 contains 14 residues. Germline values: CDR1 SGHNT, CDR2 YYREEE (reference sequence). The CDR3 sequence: CANSQADIVAKQYF. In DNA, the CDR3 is TGTGCCAACAGCCAAGCTGATATCGTAGCGAAGCAGTACTTC.

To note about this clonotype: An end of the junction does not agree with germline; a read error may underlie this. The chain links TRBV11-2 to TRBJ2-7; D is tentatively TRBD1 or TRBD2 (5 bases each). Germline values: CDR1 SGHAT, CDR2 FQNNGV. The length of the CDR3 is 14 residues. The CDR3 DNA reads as TGTGCCGACAGCTTAGAAGGAGGCCCCTACGAGCGGTACTTC. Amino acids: CADSLEGGPYERYF.

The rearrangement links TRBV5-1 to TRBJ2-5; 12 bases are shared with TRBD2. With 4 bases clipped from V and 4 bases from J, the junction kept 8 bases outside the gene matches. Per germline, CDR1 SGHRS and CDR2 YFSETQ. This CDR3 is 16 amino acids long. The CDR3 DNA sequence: TGCGCCAGCAGCGAAGGACTAGCGGGGAGATCAGAGACCCAGTACTTC. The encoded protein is CASSEGLAGRSETQYF.

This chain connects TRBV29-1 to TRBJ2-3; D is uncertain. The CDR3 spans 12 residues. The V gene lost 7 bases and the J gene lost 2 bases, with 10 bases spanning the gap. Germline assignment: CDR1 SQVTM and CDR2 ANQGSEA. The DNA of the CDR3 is TGCAGCGCCCGTCTGCACACAGATACGCAGTATTTT. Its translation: CSARLHTDTQYF.

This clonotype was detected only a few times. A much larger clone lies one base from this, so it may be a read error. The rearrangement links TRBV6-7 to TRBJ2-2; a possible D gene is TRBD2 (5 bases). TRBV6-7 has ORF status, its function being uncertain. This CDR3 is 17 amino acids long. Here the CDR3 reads CANSFPVGSETTGELFF. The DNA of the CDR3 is TGTGCCAACAGTTTCCCAGTTGGTAGCGAGACCACCGGGGAGCTGTTTTTT.

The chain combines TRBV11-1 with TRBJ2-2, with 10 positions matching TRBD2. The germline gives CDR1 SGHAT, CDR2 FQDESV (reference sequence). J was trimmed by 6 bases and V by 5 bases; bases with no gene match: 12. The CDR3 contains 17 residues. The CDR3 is CASSPERLAGSAGELFF. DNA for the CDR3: TGTGCCAGCAGCCCAGAAAGACTAGCGGGTTCGGCCGGGGAGCTGTTTTTT.

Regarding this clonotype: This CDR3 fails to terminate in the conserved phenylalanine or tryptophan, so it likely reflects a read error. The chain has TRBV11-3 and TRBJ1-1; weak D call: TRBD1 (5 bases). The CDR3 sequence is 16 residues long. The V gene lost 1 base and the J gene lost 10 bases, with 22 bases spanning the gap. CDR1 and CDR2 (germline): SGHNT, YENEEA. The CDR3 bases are TGTGCCAGCAGCTTAGCCCCCAGTTACGTTCGGGGGGGAGCTTTCTAT. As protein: CASSLAPSYVRGGAFY.

CDR3 residues: CASSSPLWRTSVNYGYTF. CDR3 bases: TGTGCCAGCAGTTCCCCACTGTGGCGGACCTCAGTTAACTATGGCTACACCTTC. The V gene is TRBV6-5, the J gene TRBJ1-2; no clear D gene. Germline CDR1 and CDR2: MNHEY and SVGAGI. V was pared by 4 bases and J by 1 base, with 22 bases between. This CDR3 has 18 amino acids.

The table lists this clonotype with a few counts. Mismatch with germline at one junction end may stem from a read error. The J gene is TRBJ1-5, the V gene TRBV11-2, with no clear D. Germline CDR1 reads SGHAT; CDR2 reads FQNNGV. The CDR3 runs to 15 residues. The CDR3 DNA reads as TGTGCCAGCAGTCCTAATAACAGTCCTGGTCAGCTCCAGCATTTT. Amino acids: CASSPNNSPGQLQHF.

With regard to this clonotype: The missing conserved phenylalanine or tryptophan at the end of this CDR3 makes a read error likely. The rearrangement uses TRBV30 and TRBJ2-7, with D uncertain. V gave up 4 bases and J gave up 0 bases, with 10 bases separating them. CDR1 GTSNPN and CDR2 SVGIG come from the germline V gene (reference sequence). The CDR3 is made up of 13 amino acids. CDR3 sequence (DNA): TGTGCCTGGACCCACCGATACTCCTACGAGCAGTACTTA. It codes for CAWTHRYSYEQYL.